What follows is one T cell receptor (beta chain) and its context. This record belongs to a study of blood T cell repertoires in COVID-19. This CDR3 contains 15 residues. Trimming left V 5 bases short and J 3 bases short, with 13 bases between. The V gene's germline CDR1 is MDHEN and CDR2 SYDVKM. Method: immunoSEQ multiplex PCR; TCRdb's copy keeps in-frame clones and lacks some. This repertoire shows roughly 32,000 clones, over 60% found once; its top ten account for 16%. The sequence was collected from a human donor in a cohort sampled during active COVID-19. The sequencing input was peripheral blood. This chain joins TRBV28 and TRBJ1-4; possible D gene TRBD1, 5 bases. CDR3 loop: CASSPGGGPNEKLFF. The CDR3 DNA sequence: TGTGCCAGCAGTCCGGGGGGGGGACCTAATGAAAAACTGTTTTTT. Full variable domain (rest looked up from reference TRBV28 and TRBJ1-4): DVKVTQSSRYLVKRTGEKVFLECVQDMDHENMFWYRQDPGLGLRLIYFSYDVKMKEKGDIPEGYSVSREKKERFSLILESASTNQTSMYLCASSPGGGPNEKLFFGSGTQLSVL.